Described below is a single T cell receptor (beta chain) sequence and its context. There is no known antigen for this receptor. Base qualities are not provided; no much larger clone lies one nucleotide away. The data stem from a study of T cell changes during pregnancy in multiple sclerosis (dated by TCRdb to the late 2010s). As for the study more broadly: Changes in the T cell repertoire over the course of pregnancy were examined in this study in women with multiple sclerosis.

V lost 0 bases and J lost 8 bases; the stretch between them is 17 bases long. The CDR3 starts with the cysteine, ends with the phenylalanine, and has 16 residues. The retained sequence is limited to the CDR3, 48 bases, with the frame set at the first base. CDR1 is given as SNHLY and CDR2 as FYNNEI, both from the germline V gene. Library creation used the immunoSEQ multiplex PCR assay. TCRdb provides this immuneACCESS table in a form limited to in-frame rearrangements. Some clones are lacking; in checked studies, under half of them reflect an unresolved V gene, and why the rest are absent is not known. The sample table contains around 92,000 clones; only one count was recorded for approximately 94% of them. Less than 2.5% of the sample rests with the top ten.

Recombination joined TRBV2 with TRBJ2-1, with TRBD2 as a weak D call on 5 bases. The sequence was obtained from a female donor with multiple sclerosis, enrolled in a pregnancy study. Sequencing was performed on peripheral blood, taken in the third trimester of pregnancy. The CDR3 reads CASSEARGPRADEQFF. The DNA sequence follows: TGTGCCAGCAGTGAAGCGCGCGGGCCCCGGGCCGATGAGCAGTTCTTC.